One sample yielded the 10 T cell receptor beta chains listed below, sequenced in a study of T cell responses to AZD1222 COVID-19 vaccine (dated by TCRdb to the early 2020s). The sample's time point label is to be understood as: about 28 days (+/-7) after the second vaccine dose. The library was produced with the immunoSEQ multiplex PCR assay. In its TCRdb copy, this immuneACCESS table keeps in-frame sequences only and misses some clones. Where compared with another copy, unresolved V genes explain less than half of these, and the others have no known cause. Recorded for this sample are more than 150,000 clones; roughly 91% of them occurred a single time. The ten top clones hold roughly a quarter of the sample. This specimen consisted of peripheral blood, obtained 28 days after the second AZD1222 dose. The receptors derive from an adult who received the AZD1222 COVID-19 vaccine.

V and J are TRBV28 and TRBJ2-2, with D possibly being TRBD1 (5 bases). This CDR3 is built from 15 residues. V lost 4 bases, J lost 0 bases, and 9 bases lay in between. Per germline, CDR1 MDHEN and CDR2 SYDVKM. CDR3 DNA: TGTGCCAGCAGTTCCCCGACAGCGAACACCGGGGAGCTGTTTTTT. This sequence encodes CASSSPTANTGELFF.

This chain links TRBV30 with TRBJ1-2; unclear D gene. V dropped 3 bases and J dropped 8 bases, with 10 bases sitting between them. In germline, CDR1 is GTSNPN, CDR2 SVGIG (reference sequence). The CDR3 sequence is 11 residues long. This CDR3 is CAWRTKGGYTF. Written as DNA, the CDR3 is TGTGCCTGGAGGACTAAAGGGGGCTACACCTTC.

J is TRBJ2-3 and V is TRBV7-2, with D maybe TRBD2 (5 bases). CDR3 length: 15 residues. The V and J ends lost 5 bases and 4 bases respectively, with 16 bases between them. The V gene's germline CDR1 is SGHTA and CDR2 FQGNSA. The CDR3 is CASSLVATRSDTQYF. The DNA of the CDR3 is TGTGCCAGCAGCCTGGTGGCTACTAGGTCAGATACGCAGTATTTT.

The chain uses TRBV5-1 and TRBJ2-3; TRBD1 might be the D (5 bases). This CDR3 contains 12 residues. Deletions cut 5 bases from V and 1 base from J, with 5 bases between. CDR1 and CDR2 from the germline V gene are SGHRS and YFSETQ. CDR3 loop: CASRTGTDTQYF. Here the CDR3 DNA reads TGCGCCAGCAGGACAGGCACAGATACGCAGTATTTT.

This rearrangement joins TRBV5-4 to TRBJ1-5; 8 bases line up with TRBD1. The CDR3 covers 15 residues. Germline loops: CDR1 SGHNT, CDR2 YYREEE (reference sequence). Trimming cost V 2 bases and J 5 bases; bases outside gene matches: 6. The CDR3 DNA reads TGTGCCAGCAGCTTCGGACAGGGCAGGGATCAGCCCCAGCATTTT. As protein: CASSFGQGRDQPQHF. The variable domain in full, with the rest retrieved from reference TRBV5-4 and TRBJ1-5, is ETGVTQSPTHLIKTRGQQVTLRCSSQSGHNTVSWYQQALGQGPQFIFQYYREEENGRGNFPPRFSGLQFPNYSSELNVNALELDDSALYLCASSFGQGRDQPQHFGDGTRLSIL.

The DNA for the CDR3 is TGCGCCAGCAGCCAAGATCCCGCACGAAGGGGGTCACCCCTCCACTTT. Translation: CASSQDPARRGSPLHF. The V gene is TRBV4-3, the J gene TRBJ1-6; a weak D match, TRBD1 (6 bases). The CDR3 loop spans 16 amino acids. Germline-derived CDR1 and CDR2 are LGHNA and YSLEER. V was clipped by 0 bases and J by 10 bases, with 16 bases between them.

This chain connects TRBV5-1 to TRBJ1-1; D perhaps matches TRBD1 (5 bases). The CDR3 extends over 13 amino acids. Trimming removed 4 bases from V and 0 bases from J, with 7 bases in between. CDR1 SGHRS and CDR2 YFSETQ come from the germline V gene. The CDR3 sequence: CASSVTVNTEAFF. The CDR3 DNA follows: TGCGCCAGCAGCGTGACAGTGAACACTGAAGCTTTCTTT.

The rearrangement links TRBV6-2 or TRBV6-3 to TRBJ1-2, with TRBD1 matching over 7 bases. After removal of 5 bases from V and 5 bases from J, the junction contained 11 bases not matched to a gene. The CDR3 extends over 15 amino acids. CDR1 and CDR2 (germline): MNHEY, SVGEGT. The CDR3 is CASSPRDSTVYGYTF. DNA for the CDR3: TGTGCCAGCAGTCCCCGGGACAGCACTGTTTATGGCTACACCTTC.

In this sample, this clone turned up once. The gene calls are TRBV30 and TRBJ2-6, with 11 positions matching TRBD1. The CDR3 loop spans 17 amino acids. Trimming removed 2 bases from V and 0 bases from J; junction bases left unmatched: 3. Germline V lookup: CDR1 GTSNPN, CDR2 SVGIG (reference sequence). CDR3 in amino acids: CAWSRDRGTSGANVLTF. In DNA form, the CDR3 reads TGTGCCTGGAGTCGGGACAGGGGGACCTCTGGGGCCAACGTCCTGACTTTC.

The chain is built from TRBV7-2 and TRBJ1-6; a weak D match, TRBD1 (6 bases). The length of the CDR3 is 16 residues. The V end was cut by 1 base, the J end by 6 bases, with 13 bases between. CDR1 and CDR2 (germline): SGHTA, FQGNSA. The CDR3 coding sequence is TGTGCCAGCAGCTTAGTGGGGGACATGACTAATTCACCCCTCCACTTT. It codes for CASSLVGDMTNSPLHF.